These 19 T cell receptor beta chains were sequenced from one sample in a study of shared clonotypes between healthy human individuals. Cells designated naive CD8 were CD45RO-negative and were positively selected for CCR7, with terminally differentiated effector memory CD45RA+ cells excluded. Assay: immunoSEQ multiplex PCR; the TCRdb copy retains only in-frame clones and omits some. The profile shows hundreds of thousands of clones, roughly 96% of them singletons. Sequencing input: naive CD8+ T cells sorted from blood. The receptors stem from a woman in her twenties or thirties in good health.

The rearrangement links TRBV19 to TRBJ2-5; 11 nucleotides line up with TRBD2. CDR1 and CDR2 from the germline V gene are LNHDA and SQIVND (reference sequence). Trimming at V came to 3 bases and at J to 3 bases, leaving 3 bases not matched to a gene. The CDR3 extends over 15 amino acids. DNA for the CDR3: TGTGCCAGTAGTATTACTAGCGGGAGAAAAGAGACCCAGTACTTC. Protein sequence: CASSITSGRKETQYF.

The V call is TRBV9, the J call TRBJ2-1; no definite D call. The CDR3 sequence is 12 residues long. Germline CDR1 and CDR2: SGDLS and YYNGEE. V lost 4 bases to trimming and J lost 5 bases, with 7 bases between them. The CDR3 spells CASSPINNEQFF. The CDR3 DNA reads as TGTGCCAGCAGCCCCATAAACAATGAGCAGTTCTTC.

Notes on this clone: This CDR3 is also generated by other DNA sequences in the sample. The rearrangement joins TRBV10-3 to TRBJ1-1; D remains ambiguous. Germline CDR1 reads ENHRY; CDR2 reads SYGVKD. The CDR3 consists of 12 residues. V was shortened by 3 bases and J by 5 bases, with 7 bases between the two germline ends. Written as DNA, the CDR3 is TGTGCCATCAGTGAATCCGGGACTGAAGCTTTCTTT. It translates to CAISESGTEAFF.

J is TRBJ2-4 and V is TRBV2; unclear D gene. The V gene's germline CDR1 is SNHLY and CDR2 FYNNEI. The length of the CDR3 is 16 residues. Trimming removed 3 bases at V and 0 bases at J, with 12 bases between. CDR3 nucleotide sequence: TGTGCCAGCAGTGATATAGGCCTTAGAGCCAAAAACATTCAGTACTTC. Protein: CASSDIGLRAKNIQYF.

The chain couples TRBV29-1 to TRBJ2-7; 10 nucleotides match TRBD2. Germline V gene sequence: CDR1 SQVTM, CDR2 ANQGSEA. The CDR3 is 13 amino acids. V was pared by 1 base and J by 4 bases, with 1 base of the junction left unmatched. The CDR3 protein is CSVEVLAGYEQYF. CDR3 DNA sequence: TGCAGCGTTGAAGTACTAGCGGGATACGAGCAGTACTTC.

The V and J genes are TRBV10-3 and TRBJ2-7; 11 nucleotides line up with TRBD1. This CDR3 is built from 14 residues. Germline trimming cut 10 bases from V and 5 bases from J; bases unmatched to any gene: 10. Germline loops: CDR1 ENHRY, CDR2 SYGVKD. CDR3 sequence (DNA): TGTGCCACAAGAAGGGACAGGGGGTTCCACGAGCAGTACTTC. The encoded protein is CATRRDRGFHEQYF.

CDR3 sequence: CASSKNGAGEQYF. The CDR3 coding sequence is TGTGCCAGCAGCAAAAACGGCGCGGGAGAGCAGTACTTC. The chain joins TRBV21-1 to TRBJ2-7; TRBD2 is the table's D call, not checked against the DNA. TRBV21-1 is shown as a pseudogene. This CDR3 spans 13 amino acids.

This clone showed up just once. CDR3 DNA: TGCAGCTCTGAGGGCGGGCCTAGCACAGATACGCAGTATTTT. It is translated as CSSEGGPSTDTQYF. V usage is TRBV29-1 and J usage is TRBJ2-3; TRBD2 might be the D (5 bases). The germline CDR1 and CDR2 sequences are SQVTM and ANQGSEA. The ends were cut back, 8 bases at V and 0 bases at J, with 15 bases in the middle. The CDR3 loop spans 14 amino acids.

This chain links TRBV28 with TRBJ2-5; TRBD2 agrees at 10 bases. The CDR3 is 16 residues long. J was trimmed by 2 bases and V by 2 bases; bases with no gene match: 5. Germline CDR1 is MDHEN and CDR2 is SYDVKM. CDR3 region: CASSLRTSGAQETQYF. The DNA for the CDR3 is TGTGCCAGCAGTTTACGAACTAGCGGGGCTCAAGAGACCCAGTACTTC. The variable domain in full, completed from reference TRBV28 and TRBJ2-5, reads DVKVTQSSRYLVKRTGEKVFLECVQDMDHENMFWYRQDPGLGLRLIYFSYDVKMKEKGDIPEGYSVSREKKERFSLILESASTNQTSMYLCASSLRTSGAQETQYFGPGTRLLVL.

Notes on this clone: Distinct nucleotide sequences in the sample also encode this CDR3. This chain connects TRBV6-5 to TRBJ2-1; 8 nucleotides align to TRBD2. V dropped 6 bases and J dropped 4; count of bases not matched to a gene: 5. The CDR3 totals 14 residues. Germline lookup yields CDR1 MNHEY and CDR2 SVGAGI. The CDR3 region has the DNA TGTGCCAGCAGCCTTAGCGGGGTATACAATGAGCAGTTCTTC. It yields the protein CASSLSGVYNEQFF.

The CDR3 sequence is CASSLAGPGNEQFF. CDR3 nucleotides: TGTGCCAGCAGTTTAGCCGGGCCCGGGAATGAGCAGTTCTTC. This chain uses TRBV27 with TRBJ2-1; D is unclear. Trimming cost V 2 bases and J 7 bases, with 12 bases left between them. This CDR3 contains 14 residues. CDR1 is MNHEY and CDR2 is SMNVEV in the germline V gene (reference sequence).

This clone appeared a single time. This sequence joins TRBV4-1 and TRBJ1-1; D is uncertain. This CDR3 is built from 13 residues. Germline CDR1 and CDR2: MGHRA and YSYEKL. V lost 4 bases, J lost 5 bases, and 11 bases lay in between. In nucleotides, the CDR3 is TGCGCCAGCAGCCGCCCGGGAGGGACTGAAGCTTTCTTT. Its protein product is CASSRPGGTEAFF.

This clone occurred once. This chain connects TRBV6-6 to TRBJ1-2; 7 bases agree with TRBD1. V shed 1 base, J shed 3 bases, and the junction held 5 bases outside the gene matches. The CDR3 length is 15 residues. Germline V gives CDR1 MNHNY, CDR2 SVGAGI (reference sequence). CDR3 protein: CASSYLPGQYYGYTF. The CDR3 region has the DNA TGTGCCAGCAGTTACTTACCGGGACAGTACTATGGCTACACCTTC.

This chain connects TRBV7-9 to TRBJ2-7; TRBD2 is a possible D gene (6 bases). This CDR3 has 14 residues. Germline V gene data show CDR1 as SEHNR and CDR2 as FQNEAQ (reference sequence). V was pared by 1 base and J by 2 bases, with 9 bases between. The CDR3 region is CASSLGLDPYEQYF. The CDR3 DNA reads TGTGCCAGCAGCTTAGGACTAGATCCCTACGAGCAGTACTTC.

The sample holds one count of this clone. CDR3 region: CASSQEGSKYNEQFF. DNA of the CDR3: TGTGCCAGTAGTCAGGAAGGCTCTAAGTACAATGAGCAGTTCTTC. This rearrangement joins TRBV19 to TRBJ2-1; D unresolved. The germline gives CDR1 LNHDA, CDR2 SQIVND (reference sequence). The CDR3 runs 15 residues. V was trimmed by 5 bases and J by 4 bases, leaving 15 bases between them.

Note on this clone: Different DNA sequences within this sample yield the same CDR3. In DNA form, the CDR3 reads TGTGCCAGCAGCTTGGAGCGTCAAGAGACCCAGTACTTC. Its protein is CASSLERQETQYF. This sequence joins TRBV5-4 and TRBJ2-5; D unclear. The germline V and J ends were trimmed by 0 bases and 2 bases, with 5 bases remaining between them. The length of the CDR3 is 13 residues. Germline V lookup: CDR1 SGHNT, CDR2 YYREEE (reference sequence).

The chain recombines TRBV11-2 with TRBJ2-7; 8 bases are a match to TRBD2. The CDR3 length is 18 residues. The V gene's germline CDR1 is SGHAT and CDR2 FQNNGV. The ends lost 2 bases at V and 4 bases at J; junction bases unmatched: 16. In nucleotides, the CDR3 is TGTGCCAGCAGCTTACCCGGGGGGGACGGCGGGAGAAGGTACGAGCAGTACTTC. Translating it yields CASSLPGGDGGRRYEQYF.

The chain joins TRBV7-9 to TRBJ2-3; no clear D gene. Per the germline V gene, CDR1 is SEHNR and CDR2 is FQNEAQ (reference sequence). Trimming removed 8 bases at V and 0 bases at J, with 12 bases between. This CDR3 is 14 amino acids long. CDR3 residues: CASHPATSTDTQYF. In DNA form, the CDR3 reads TGTGCCAGCCACCCGGCTACGAGCACAGATACGCAGTATTTT.

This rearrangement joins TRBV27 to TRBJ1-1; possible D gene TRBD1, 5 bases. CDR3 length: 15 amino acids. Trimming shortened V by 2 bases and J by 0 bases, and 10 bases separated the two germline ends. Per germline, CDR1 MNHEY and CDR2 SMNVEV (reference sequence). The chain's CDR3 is CASSLRQDMNTEAFF. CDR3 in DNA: TGTGCCAGCAGTTTACGCCAGGACATGAACACTGAAGCTTTCTTT.